This entry is about one T cell receptor beta chain. Its specificity is unknown. The CDR3 contains 15 residues. Between the trimmed V and J ends, which lost 4 bases and 5 bases, there was a span of 14 bases. Per the germline V gene, CDR1 is SGHTA and CDR2 is FQGNSA. The treatment was: roughly 20 received Ad26.COV2.S at low or high dose, single or two shots; several received placebo; per-sample allocation not given. Sampling was performed 63 days after the first vaccine or placebo injection. This entry belongs to a study of Ad26.COV2.S vaccination and SARS-CoV-2 variants. Across the whole study: Donor participated within the Ad26.COV2.S arm of the COV1001 trial. The study's findings and limits: Overall T cell responses may have been underestimated by the analyses of TCR breadth and depth.

The protocol was immunoSEQ multiplex PCR, while the TCRdb copy is restricted to in-frame clones and leaves out a portion. The sample carries roughly 420,000 clones, roughly 89% recorded once. This clonotype was obtained from a person aged 18-60 years who received the Ad26.COV2.S COVID-19 vaccine or a placebo. Material: peripheral blood, obtained in a trial of Ad26.COV2.S vaccine versus placebo. This chain uses TRBV7-2 with TRBJ1-4; D remains ambiguous. The CDR3 DNA is TGTGCCAGCAGCTCTGGTGGATTTCCGAATGAAAAACTGTTTTTT. As protein: CASSSGGFPNEKLFF.